A single sample gave rise to the 30 T cell receptor beta chains below, sequenced in a study of T-cell memory formation after mild COVID-19. TCRdb reprocessed the 5' RACE reads with MiXCR, giving one entry per CDR3 protein. Among over 40,000 distinct CDR3 sequences, approximately 12% were seen once, and the ten largest hold about 24%. Sequencing used PBMCs or a T cell subset sorted from them (not recorded which). Receptor source: a man between 18 and 29 years old who had mild COVID-19 (a few samples of this study predate the infection). Cell type and time point are not known.

This clonotype was detected a few times. The chain combines TRBV5-1 with TRBJ1-2; no reliable D call. The CDR3 consists of 15 residues. Per the germline V gene, CDR1 is SGHRS and CDR2 is YFSETQ. V lost 0 bases to trimming and J lost 5 bases, with 14 bases between them. For the CDR3, the DNA is TGCGCCAGCAGCTTGGCGGCCCAGCTCGGTTATGGCTACACCTTC. The encoded protein is CASSLAAQLGYGYTF.

The chain employs TRBV28 and TRBJ1-1; D might be TRBD1 (5 bases). CDR3 length: 14 amino acids. Germline CDR1 reads MDHEN; CDR2 reads SYDVKM. Trimming left V 6 bases short and J 1 base short, with 12 bases between. This chain's CDR3 is CASSPGTENTEAFF. The CDR3 DNA follows: TGTGCCAGCAGCCCCGGGACTGAGAACACTGAAGCTTTCTTT.

The genes are TRBV28 and TRBJ2-7, with D perhaps TRBD1 (6 bases). The CDR3 is 13 amino acids. V lost 5 bases, J lost 5 bases, and 13 bases lay in between. Germline-derived CDR1 and CDR2 are MDHEN and SYDVKM. CDR3 sequence (DNA): TGTGCCAGCAGTCGAATAACAGGGCACGAGCAGTACGTC. It yields the protein CASSRITGHEQYV.

This clonotype came up a few times. The chain employs TRBV5-1 and TRBJ2-3; D uncertain. Germline V gene sequence: CDR1 SGHRS, CDR2 YFSETQ. There are 15 residues in the CDR3. V was cut by 4 bases and J by 0 bases, with 12 bases left in between. For the CDR3, the DNA is TGCGCCAGCAGCCCCGCGTTATCTAGCACAGATACGCAGTATTTT. Translation gives CASSPALSSTDTQYF.

The sample holds a few counts of this clonotype. This chain uses TRBV12-3 or TRBV12-4 with TRBJ2-3; 9 bases line up with TRBD2. The CDR3 contains 16 residues. Losses at the gene ends were 3 bases for V and 6 bases for J; bases not matched to a gene: 10. Here the CDR3 DNA reads TGTGCCAGCAGTTTCCTCCGCGGGGGGGCAGCCGATACGCAGTATTTT. Encoded protein: CASSFLRGGAADTQYF.

V and J are TRBV5-1 and TRBJ2-7; 9 bases align to TRBD2. This CDR3 is 14 amino acids long. Germline V gene data show CDR1 as SGHRS and CDR2 as YFSETQ. V dropped 3 bases and J dropped 2; count of bases not matched to a gene: 3. As DNA, the CDR3 is TGCGCCAGCAGCTCTAGCGGGACCCCCTACGAGCAGTACTTC. Protein: CASSSSGTPYEQYF.

The chain combines TRBV12-3 or TRBV12-4 with TRBJ2-7; D may be TRBD1 or TRBD2 (5 bases each). Trimming stripped 6 bases from V and 2 bases from J, with 14 bases between. The CDR3 is 14 residues long. The CDR3 region is CASSPRDRPYEQYV. The CDR3 bases are TGTGCCAGCAGCCCCCGGGACCGCCCCTACGAGCAGTACGTC.

This clonotype was observed a single time. The genes are TRBV14 and TRBJ2-5, with D unresolved. CDR1 SGHDN and CDR2 FVKESK come from the germline V gene. Trimming cost V 4 bases and J 4 bases, with 10 bases left between them. The CDR3 has 13 residues. The CDR3 sequence is CASSPRWAETQYF. Here the CDR3 DNA reads TGTGCCAGCAGCCCGCGGTGGGCAGAGACCCAGTACTTC. The full variable domain, its missing parts supplied by reference TRBV14 and TRBJ2-5, is EAGVTQFPSHSVIEKGQTVTLRCDPISGHDNLYWYRRVMGKEIKFLLHFVKESKQDESGMPNNRFLAERTGGTYSTLKVQPAELEDSGVYFCASSPRWAETQYFGPGTRLLVL.

This rearrangement joins TRBV6-2 or TRBV6-3 to TRBJ1-3; D is unresolved. This CDR3 has 14 amino acids. The V gene lost 6 bases and the J gene lost 0 bases, with 9 bases spanning the gap. The germline CDR1 and CDR2 sequences are MNHEY and SVGEGT. This CDR3 reads CASRQSHSGNTIYF. The DNA for the CDR3 is TGTGCCAGCAGACAGAGCCACTCTGGAAACACCATATATTTT.

This clonotype turned up a few times. The rearrangement uses TRBV10-3 and TRBJ2-3; D might be TRBD2 (6 bases). This CDR3 has 14 residues. Germline CDR1 is ENHRY and CDR2 is SYGVKD. The ends were cut back, 6 bases at V and 6 bases at J, with 16 bases in the middle. This chain's CDR3 is CAISQRDSADTQYF. In DNA, the CDR3 is TGTGCCATCAGCCAACGGGACTCCGCGGATACGCAGTATTTT.

In its sample, this clonotype was seen a few times. This rearrangement joins TRBV20-1 to TRBJ2-2; 14 bases fit TRBD2. Germline V gene lookup returns CDR1 DFQATT and CDR2 SNEGSKA (reference sequence). The V segment lost 0 bases and the J segment 0 bases; nucleotides outside the gene matches: 6. The CDR3 runs 19 residues. CDR3 in amino acids: CSARDWTSGGTTNTGELFF. CDR3 coding DNA: TGCAGTGCTAGAGATTGGACTAGCGGGGGGACAACGAACACCGGGGAGCTGTTTTTT.

This clonotype was found many times. This chain joins TRBV4-3 and TRBJ2-2; weak D call: TRBD1 (5 bases). The germline CDR1 and CDR2 sequences are LGHNA and YSLEER. The V end was cut by 0 bases, the J end by 2 bases, with 10 bases between. The CDR3 consists of 16 residues. The CDR3 bases are TGCGCCAGCAGCCAAGAAGGGGTTCGAAACACCGGGGAGCTGTTTTTT. Translated, it gives CASSQEGVRNTGELFF.

In nucleotides, the CDR3 is TGTGCCATCAGTGAGGTGGATCAGCCCCAGCATTTT. Residues: CAISEVDQPQHF. V gene TRBV10-3 combines with J gene TRBJ1-5; D not certain. The CDR3 sequence is 12 residues long. Between the trimmed V and J ends, which lost 2 bases and 5 bases, there was a span of 4 bases. Germline values: CDR1 ENHRY, CDR2 SYGVKD.

There are a few counts of this clonotype. The V gene is TRBV5-1, the J gene TRBJ2-1, with a possible D match to TRBD1 (6 bases). The V end lost 2 bases, the J end lost 1 base, and 16 bases lay between the germline ends. The CDR3 is 17 amino acids. Germline values: CDR1 SGHRS, CDR2 YFSETQ. For the CDR3, the DNA is TGCGCCAGCAGCTTCCGGACAGTGACTCCTTCCTACAATGAGCAGTTCTTC. Protein product: CASSFRTVTPSYNEQFF.

This chain links TRBV7-2 with TRBJ2-3; 8 nucleotides match TRBD2. Per germline, CDR1 SGHTA and CDR2 FQGNSA. The CDR3 loop spans 16 amino acids. Trimming at V came to 7 bases and at J to 2 bases, leaving 11 bases not matched to a gene. In nucleotides, the CDR3 is TGTGCCAGCACTAAGGCGAGCGGGGGTAACACAGATACGCAGTATTTT. It encodes CASTKASGGNTDTQYF. Combining the CDR3 with reference TRBV7-2 and TRBJ2-3 gives the whole variable domain GAGVSQSPSNKVTEKGKDVELRCDPISGHTALYWYRQSLGQGLEFLIYFQGNSAPDKSGLPSDRFSAERTGGSVSTLTIQRTQQEDSAVYLCASTKASGGNTDTQYFGPGTRLTVL.

The sample holds many counts of this clonotype. J is TRBJ2-3 and V is TRBV5-1; D uncertain. Germline V gene sequence: CDR1 SGHRS, CDR2 YFSETQ. This CDR3 spans 16 amino acids. Between the trimmed V and J ends, which lost 0 bases and 1 base, there was a span of 12 bases. CDR3 coding DNA: TGCGCCAGCAGCTTGGCCCTTCTATCGGGCACAGATACGCAGTATTTT. It encodes CASSLALLSGTDTQYF.

For the CDR3, the DNA is TGCGCCAGCACAAGACAGGGGTCCAGCTCCTACAATGAGCAGTTCTTC. It yields the protein CASTRQGSSSYNEQFF. This chain links TRBV5-1 with TRBJ2-1; 8 nucleotides align to TRBD1. In germline, CDR1 is SGHRS, CDR2 YFSETQ. J gave up 0 bases and V 6 bases, and 8 bases lay outside the gene matches. The CDR3 totals 16 residues.

The chain employs TRBV20-1 and TRBJ2-3; TRBD2 aligns across 9 bases. The CDR3 length is 14 residues. Losses at the gene ends were 6 bases for V and 7 bases for J; bases not matched to a gene: 11. CDR1 is DFQATT, CDR2 SNEGSKA, per germline (reference sequence). Here the CDR3 reads CSAQWGGGGNTQYF. CDR3 DNA: TGCAGTGCCCAGTGGGGCGGGGGGGGCAATACGCAGTATTTT.

V gene TRBV11-2 combines with J gene TRBJ2-5; TRBD1 matches at 7 bases. Germline CDR1 is SGHAT and CDR2 is FQNNGV. V gave up 1 base and J gave up 5 bases; unmatched junction bases: 16. CDR3 length: 18 amino acids. The chain's CDR3 is CASSLVPGGHPLAETQYF. The CDR3 DNA reads TGTGCCAGCAGCTTAGTCCCAGGGGGTCACCCCCTTGCCGAGACCCAGTACTTC.

The V gene is TRBV11-2, the J gene TRBJ2-5, with D possibly TRBD1 on 6 matching bases. V was cut by 5 bases and J by 10 bases, with 14 bases left in between. The CDR3 extends over 12 amino acids. CDR1 is SGHAT and CDR2 is FQNNGV in the germline V gene. Here the CDR3 DNA reads TGTGCCAGCAGCGCCGAGGGGGTACTCCAGTACTTC. Protein: CASSAEGVLQYF.

This clonotype was recorded a few times. Here the CDR3 reads CASSYLPLAGVGEQYF. In DNA form, the CDR3 reads TGTGCCAGCAGTTACCTGCCACTAGCTGGGGTAGGGGAGCAGTACTTC. The chain has TRBV6-2 or TRBV6-3 and TRBJ2-7; the D gene is possibly TRBD2 (6 bases). The V end lost 2 bases, the J end lost 7 bases, and 21 bases lay between the germline ends. The CDR3 is made up of 16 amino acids. Germline V gives CDR1 MNHEY, CDR2 SVGEGT.

The chain is built from TRBV15 and TRBJ2-3; TRBD2 agrees at 10 bases. V was pared by 5 bases and J by 5 bases, with 7 bases of the junction left unmatched. Germline V gives CDR1 LNHNV, CDR2 YYDKDF (reference sequence). The CDR3 sequence is 15 residues long. CDR3 loop: CATSGWTSGLDTQYF. CDR3 nucleotide sequence: TGTGCCACCAGCGGATGGACTAGCGGTTTAGATACGCAGTATTTT.

This clonotype has ten or more counts. The genes are TRBV20-1 and TRBJ2-1; D gene uncertain. The CDR3 is 15 amino acids. Germline CDR1 reads DFQATT; CDR2 reads SNEGSKA (reference sequence). Trimming took 3 bases from V and 0 from J, leaving 12 bases between them. The DNA for the CDR3 is TGCAGTGCTAGGCAAGTGATTAGCTCCTACAATGAGCAGTTCTTC. It yields the protein CSARQVISSYNEQFF.

The rearrangement links TRBV7-9 to TRBJ2-5, with TRBD1 identical over 8 bases. Trimming removed 1 base from V and 2 bases from J; junction bases left unmatched: 6. The germline V gene encodes CDR1 SEHNR and CDR2 FQNEAQ (reference sequence). This CDR3 comprises 16 residues. The CDR3 DNA reads TGTGCCAGCAGCTTAGGCGACAGGGGCCCTCAAGAGACCCAGTACTTC. Encoded protein: CASSLGDRGPQETQYF.

This clonotype was seen more than once but under ten times. The genes are TRBV7-2 and TRBJ1-2, with no clear D. V lost 1 base, J lost 7 bases, and 13 bases lay in between. Germline CDR1 and CDR2: SGHTA and FQGNSA. The CDR3 is made up of 14 amino acids. The CDR3 sequence: CASSLDAALGGYTF. In DNA, the CDR3 is TGTGCCAGCAGCTTAGATGCCGCTTTGGGTGGCTACACCTTC.

This clonotype has just a few counts. This chain links TRBV6-2 or TRBV6-3 with TRBJ2-1; 12 bases align to TRBD2. The ends lost 5 bases at V and 8 bases at J; junction bases unmatched: 13. CDR1 MNHEY and CDR2 SVGEGT come from the germline V gene. The CDR3 consists of 17 residues. The CDR3 protein is CASSRRLAGDVSYEQFF. CDR3 DNA: TGTGCCAGCAGTCGACGACTAGCGGGGGATGTCTCCTATGAGCAGTTCTTC.

This clonotype occurred a few times. The chain uses TRBV7-2 and TRBJ2-1; D might be TRBD2 (5 bases). Looked up from germline, CDR1 is SGHTA and CDR2 is FQGNSA. The V end lost 1 base, the J end lost 9 bases, and 13 bases lay between the germline ends. This CDR3 spans 14 amino acids. CDR3 nucleotides: TGTGCCAGCAGCTTAGTCGTGCTCGGAGGTGAGCAGTTCTTC. This sequence encodes CASSLVVLGGEQFF.

This clonotype was observed a few times. J is TRBJ2-1 and V is TRBV15; TRBD2 matches 9 bases. The junction had 4 bases not matched to a gene; V was cut back by 3 bases and J by 4 bases. Germline CDR1 and CDR2: LNHNV and YYDKDF (reference sequence). CDR3 length: 15 residues. The CDR3 spells CATSSSGGGYNEQFF. The CDR3 nucleotides read TGTGCCACCAGCAGTAGCGGGGGCGGGTACAATGAGCAGTTCTTC.

V usage is TRBV3-1 and J usage is TRBJ2-1; 10 bases match TRBD2. The CDR3 is made up of 14 amino acids. With V trimmed by 4 bases and J by 8 bases, 5 bases remained unmatched. Germline CDR1 reads LGHDT; CDR2 reads YNNKEL (reference sequence). In DNA form, the CDR3 reads TGTGCCAGCAGCCCTAGCGGGGGCGATTATGAGCAGTTCTTC. Translation: CASSPSGGDYEQFF.

The rearrangement joins TRBV5-6 to TRBJ1-1; 8 positions match TRBD1. J gave up 5 bases and V 7 bases, and 10 bases lay outside the gene matches. In germline, CDR1 is SGHDT, CDR2 YYEEEE. This CDR3 region has 14 residues. The CDR3 bases are TGTGCCAGCGAATACAGGGGGATTAGGACTGAAGCTTTCTTT. This codes for CASEYRGIRTEAFF.